This T cell receptor (beta chain) is from a study of Graves' ophthalmopathy and Graves' hyperthyroidism. Aged 18 to 65, hyperthyroidism patients had been newly diagnosed, with under 2 months' duration. In this cohort, patients with other autoimmune diseases, uncontrolled infections, pregnancy or lactation were excluded. Orbital computed tomography, together with clinical symptoms, serum thyroxine, TRAb and thyroid ultrasound, was used for diagnosis. RNA transcripts were the source from which TCR beta CDR3 regions were amplified. Second-round multiplex PCR came after a first-round RT-PCR that employed HTBI primers. TCRdb re-called the multiplex PCR reads through MiXCR, storing one row per CDR3 protein. The table has about 600,000 distinct CDR3 sequences, roughly 39% seen once. Germline values: CDR1 DFQATT, CDR2 SNEGSKA (reference sequence). V lost 6 bases and J lost 7; bases outside the gene matches: 10. The CDR3 loop spans 14 amino acids.

The sequenced sample consisted of peripheral blood or thyroid tissue (not recorded which). The origin of this receptor is an adult man with Graves' hyperthyroidism. The rearrangement links TRBV20-1 to TRBJ2-7; 12 bases fit TRBD2. Here the CDR3 DNA reads TGCAGTGCGACCGGGACTAGCGGGTACAATGAGCAGTACTTC. Protein: CSATGTSGYNEQYF.